The rows below give T cell receptor beta chains drawn from one sample of a study of shared clonotypes between healthy human individuals. TCRdb keeps only in-frame clones here, not all; method: immunoSEQ multiplex PCR. The sample lists roughly 2.5 million clones; approximately 90% were seen once. Material for sequencing was naive CD4+ T cells sorted from blood. The receptors stem from a man younger than 35 in good health. Each CDR3 is given with its conserved first and last residue. The order of the fields is J gene, V gene, CDR3 protein.

TRBJ1-4	TRBV5-1	CASRPGSRSEKLFF
TRBJ1-2	TRBV11-2	CASSRTGSFGYTF
TRBJ2-1	TRBV10-3	CATGQAYNEQFF
TRBJ2-6	TRBV27	CASSGGKLVSGANVLTF
TRBJ2-3	TRBV9	CASSKEGDTDTQYF
TRBJ2-7	TRBV6-1	CASSVDRGNYEQYF
TRBJ1-1	TRBV18	CASSLLQGARVEAFF
TRBJ2-3	TRBV29-1	CSAGTGADTQYF
TRBJ2-5	TRBV6-1	CAISDGQDGETQYF
TRBJ2-5	TRBV7-9	CASSLGRARETQYF
TRBJ2-2	TRBV19	CASSMNRVPGELFF
TRBJ2-6	TRBV19	CASSMGRIDSGANVLTF
TRBJ1-3	TRBV4-3	CASSQEMSSGNTIYF
TRBJ1-1	TRBV19	CASSILGQGAVEAFF
TRBJ2-7	TRBV6-6	CASRRGQGDEQYF
TRBJ2-7	TRBV7-8	CASSFGKMQGGLYF
TRBJ1-5	TRBV10-2	CASSQVQNQPQHF
TRBJ1-5	TRBV5-1	CASSPDGGSNQPQHF
TRBJ2-7	TRBV7-9	CASTHRTGISYEQYF
TRBJ2-5	TRBV2	CASSRGLQETQYF
TRBJ1-2	TRBV2	CASSGDSSGYTF
TRBJ1-6	TRBV19	CASRIGQPPPNSPLHF